These 14 T cell receptor beta chains share one sample of origin, sequenced in a study of OX40 agonist ivuxolimab in advanced cancers. Method: immunoSEQ multiplex PCR; TCRdb's copy keeps in-frame clones and lacks some. The sample carries 25,000 to 35,000 clones, about four fifths recorded once. The sample consisted of CD4+ or CD8+ T cells sorted from blood, taken in a trial of the OX40 agonist ivuxolimab. The receptors shown here come from an adult with an advanced solid tumor such as melanoma, head and neck, liver or kidney cancer.

This clone was picked up one time. This chain joins TRBV10-3 and TRBJ2-7; D is unresolved. The CDR3 spans 11 residues. Trimming stripped 1 base from V and 6 bases from J, with 4 bases between. Germline V gene sequence: CDR1 ENHRY, CDR2 SYGVKD. Here the CDR3 reads CAISELSEQYF. DNA for the CDR3: TGTGCCATCAGTGAGTTGTCCGAGCAGTACTTC.

The chain links TRBV30 to TRBJ1-6; D may be TRBD1 (5 bases). The V gene lost 0 bases and the J gene lost 9 bases, with 12 bases spanning the gap. The CDR3 spans 14 residues. Germline V gives CDR1 GTSNPN, CDR2 SVGIG (reference sequence). DNA for the CDR3: TGTGCCTGGAGTGTCGGGGCACCTAGTTCACCCCTCCACTTT. Translating gives CAWSVGAPSSPLHF.

This rearrangement joins TRBV13 to TRBJ2-7, with 7 bases aligning to TRBD1. Germline V lookup: CDR1 PRHDT, CDR2 FYEKMQ (reference sequence). The CDR3 consists of 14 residues. The V gene end was trimmed by 5 bases and the J gene end by 2 bases; junction bases not matched to a gene: 6. CDR3 nucleotide sequence: TGTGCCAGCAGCACCCGGGACAGCCCCTACGAGCAGTACTTC. This encodes CASSTRDSPYEQYF.

CDR3 residues: CASKRQLFF. CDR3 bases: TGTGCCAGCAAACGACAGCTGTTTTTT. This chain connects TRBV21-1 to TRBJ2-2. TRBV21-1 represents a pseudogene. The CDR3 covers 9 residues.

The chain recombines TRBV7-9 with TRBJ1-1, with D tentatively TRBD1 (5 bases). The V end lost 2 bases, the J end lost 5 bases, and 12 bases lay between the germline ends. The CDR3 is 14 amino acids. The germline V gene has CDR1 SEHNR and CDR2 FQNEAQ (reference sequence). For the CDR3, the DNA is TGTGCCAGCAGCTTATGGCAGGGCGGGACTGAAGCTTTCTTT. This codes for CASSLWQGGTEAFF. Based on the CDR3 plus reference TRBV7-9 and TRBJ1-1, the full variable domain is DTGVSQNPRHKITKRGQNVTFRCDPISEHNRLYWYRQTLGQGPEFLTYFQNEAQLEKSRLLSDRFSAERPKGSFSTLEIQRTEQGDSAMYLCASSLWQGGTEAFFGQGTRLTVV.

CDR3 residues: CASSFPQETQYF. The DNA of the CDR3 is TGTGCCAGCAGCTTCCCACAAGAGACCCAGTACTTC. The V and J genes are TRBV5-6 and TRBJ2-5; unclear D gene. Germline CDR1 SGHDT, CDR2 YYEEEE. The CDR3 has 12 residues. V lost 2 bases to trimming and J lost 2 bases, with 4 bases between them.

The DNA for the CDR3 is TGTGCCAGCAGCTTAGTAGGACAGGGATTAGACGAGCAGTACTTC. It yields the protein CASSLVGQGLDEQYF. This chain joins TRBV13 and TRBJ2-7, with 8 bases fitting TRBD1. The CDR3 consists of 15 residues. Germline trimming cut 1 base from V and 5 bases from J; bases unmatched to any gene: 7. Germline V gene data show CDR1 as PRHDT and CDR2 as FYEKMQ (reference sequence).

CDR3 loop: CASSIFYRQDNSPLHF. CDR3 bases: TGTGCCAGTAGTATTTTTTATCGACAAGATAATTCACCCCTCCACTTT. The chain couples TRBV19 to TRBJ1-6; D is undetermined. The CDR3 is made up of 16 amino acids. Germline V lookup: CDR1 LNHDA, CDR2 SQIVND (reference sequence). V was clipped by 3 bases and J by 5 bases, with 14 bases between them.

V is TRBV11-3 and J is TRBJ2-1; D ambiguous. Per germline, CDR1 SGHNT and CDR2 YENEEA. CDR3 size: 15 residues. Trimming took off 3 bases at V and 7 bases at J, with 16 bases between the two ends. CDR3 bases: TGTGCCAGCAGCTTTGGGTCGGCAGGTATGAATGAGCAGTTCTTC. Amino acids: CASSFGSAGMNEQFF.

This clone has only a few counts. This rearrangement joins TRBV6-6 to TRBJ2-7; 9 nucleotides align to TRBD2. The CDR3 is 15 residues long. CDR1 is MNHNY and CDR2 is SVGAGI in the germline V gene (reference sequence). V lost 5 bases to trimming and J lost 7 bases; unmatched junction nucleotides: 12. The CDR3 DNA is TGTGCCAGCAGTCCAGGGGTAGCGGGGGCAGGGGAGCAGTACTTC. This codes for CASSPGVAGAGEQYF.

This clone was counted once. V is TRBV29-1 and J is TRBJ1-1; a weak D match, TRBD1 (6 bases). V lost 7 bases to trimming and J lost 1 base, with 13 bases between them. CDR1 and CDR2 (germline): SQVTM, ANQGSEA. This CDR3 spans 13 amino acids. The CDR3 loop reads CSARQDENTEAFF. As DNA, the CDR3 is TGCAGCGCCAGACAGGATGAGAACACTGAAGCTTTCTTT.

This clone was counted once. The gene calls are TRBV4-1 and TRBJ2-2, with TRBD1 matching over 8 bases. V was pared by 3 bases and J by 5 bases, with 8 bases of the junction left unmatched. In germline, CDR1 is MGHRA, CDR2 YSYEKL. This CDR3 has 16 residues. The CDR3 is CASSQAGQGLTGELFF. As DNA, the CDR3 is TGCGCCAGCAGCCAGGCCGGACAGGGATTGACCGGGGAGCTGTTTTTT.

The chain links TRBV15 to TRBJ2-1; TRBD2 agrees at 9 bases. CDR3 size: 17 residues. The V and J ends lost 4 bases and 0 bases, in that order; junction bases with no gene match: 7. Germline-derived CDR1 and CDR2 are LNHNV and YYDKDF (reference sequence). The CDR3 bases are TGTGCCACCAGCATCCCGACTAGCGGATTCTCCTACAATGAGCAGTTCTTC. Translation: CATSIPTSGFSYNEQFF.

The chain has TRBV15 and TRBJ1-4, with a possible D match to TRBD1 (5 bases). The V gene's germline CDR1 is LNHNV and CDR2 YYDKDF (reference sequence). V was clipped by 2 bases and J by 1 base, with 8 bases between them. This CDR3 contains 15 residues. The DNA for the CDR3 is TGTGCCACCAGCAGATTGACAGTAACTAATGAAAAACTGTTTTTT. Protein product: CATSRLTVTNEKLFF.